This TCR beta chain was captured in a study of blood T cell repertoires in COVID-19. TCRdb's table, derived via immunoSEQ multiplex PCR, lists solely in-frame clones and lacks some. The sample has 300,000 to 350,000 clones, roughly 88% seen once; the top ten hold over 2%. The CDR3 runs 13 residues. In germline, CDR1 is GTSNPN, CDR2 SVGIG (reference sequence). The chain employs TRBV30 and TRBJ1-1, with D perhaps matching TRBD1 (5 bases). The receptor was isolated from a man between 25 and 39 years old who had recovered from COVID-19. Sequencing was performed on PBMCs or T cells enriched from blood (not recorded which). CDR3 residues: CGTGRGGNTEAFF. Written as DNA, the CDR3 is TGTGGTACGGGACGGGGAGGGAACACTGAAGCTTTCTTT.